The 21 T cell receptor beta chains given below trace back to one sample, sequenced in a study of immune evolution from preneoplasia to lung adenocarcinoma. Some clones are missing from TCRdb's copy, which holds only in-frame ones; the method was immunoSEQ multiplex PCR. The repertoire has 5,000 to 7,000 clones, about 86% of them found once; the top ten carry over 3%. Material: FFPE invasive lung adenocarcinoma tissue. These receptors were taken from a person aged 50-69 years with lung adenocarcinoma.

The V gene is TRBV7-2, the J gene TRBJ1-2; the D gene is possibly TRBD1 (6 bases). V lost 2 bases and J 1 base, leaving 20 bases between the germline ends. CDR3 size: 18 residues. Germline-derived CDR1 and CDR2 are SGHTA and FQGNSA. The CDR3 sequence: CASSLRGTGLTINYGYTF. In nucleotides, the CDR3 is TGTGCCAGCAGCTTAAGGGGGACCGGGCTAACAATTAACTATGGCTACACCTTC. The full variable domain, its missing parts supplied by reference TRBV7-2 and TRBJ1-2, is GAGVSQSPSNKVTEKGKDVELRCDPISGHTALYWYRQSLGQGLEFLIYFQGNSAPDKSGLPSDRFSAERTGGSVSTLTIQRTQQEDSAVYLCASSLRGTGLTINYGYTFGSGTRLTVV.

This chain connects TRBV2 to TRBJ2-1; D unclear. Germline V gene sequence: CDR1 SNHLY, CDR2 FYNNEI. V gave up 6 bases and J gave up 9 bases, with 9 bases separating them. The CDR3 has 11 residues. In DNA, the CDR3 is TGTGCCAGCAGGTACGATATTGAGCAGTTCTTC. Encoded protein: CASRYDIEQFF.

This chain links TRBV29-1 with TRBJ1-5; tentatively, D is TRBD1 (5 bases). Trimming took off 6 bases at V and 1 base at J, with 13 bases between the two ends. Germline V gene lookup returns CDR1 SQVTM and CDR2 ANQGSEA. The CDR3 is made up of 14 amino acids. This CDR3 reads CSVAGTDSNQPQHF. CDR3 sequence (DNA): TGCAGCGTCGCGGGGACCGACAGCAATCAGCCCCAGCATTTT.

The chain recombines TRBV4-3 with TRBJ2-6; D not certain. This CDR3 has 16 residues. From germline, CDR1 is LGHNA and CDR2 YSLEER. The V end was cut by 5 bases, the J end by 5 bases, with 16 bases between. CDR3 residues: CASSTSSQSRANVLTF. The CDR3 DNA reads as TGCGCCAGCAGCACATCGTCACAAAGTCGGGCCAACGTCCTGACTTTC.

The genes are TRBV30 and TRBJ1-1; 7 bases fit TRBD1. J was trimmed by 0 bases and V by 4 bases; bases with no gene match: 8. Germline V lookup: CDR1 GTSNPN, CDR2 SVGIG (reference sequence). The CDR3 has 15 residues. The CDR3 coding sequence is TGTGCCTGGAATAATCCGGGACAGATGAACACTGAAGCTTTCTTT. The encoded protein is CAWNNPGQMNTEAFF. Full variable domain (outside the CDR3, taken from reference TRBV30 and TRBJ1-1): SQTIHQWPATLVQPVGSPLSLECTVEGTSNPNLYWYRQAAGRGLQLLFYSVGIGQISSEVPQNLSASRPQDRQFILSSKKLLLSDSGFYLCAWNNPGQMNTEAFFGQGTRLTVV.

The chain uses TRBV5-1 and TRBJ2-7; D may be TRBD2 (5 bases). The CDR3 covers 16 residues. The V gene's germline CDR1 is SGHRS and CDR2 YFSETQ. Between the trimmed V and J ends, which lost 1 base and 0 bases, there was a span of 14 bases. The CDR3 nucleotides read TGCGCCAGCAGCTTGTCGCTTTCTAGCCACTCCTACGAGCAGTACTTC. Translating gives CASSLSLSSHSYEQYF.

The rearrangement uses TRBV21-1 and TRBJ2-7. TRBV21-1 corresponds to a pseudogene. The CDR3 loop spans 14 amino acids. For the CDR3, the DNA is TGTGCCAGCAGCAAACGGCTTGGGGACTACGAGCAGTACTTC. Its translation is CASSKRLGDYEQYF.

This clone showed up just once. Sequence at one end of the junction differs from germline and may be a read error. This CDR3 is also generated by other DNA sequences in the sample. The rearrangement links TRBV27 to TRBJ1-4, with D hard to call. Germline CDR1 is MNHEY and CDR2 is SMNVEV (reference sequence). The CDR3 loop spans 15 amino acids. CDR3 sequence reads: CASSLSWQANEKLFF. The CDR3 DNA reads as TGCGCCAGCAGTTTATCGTGGCAGGCAAATGAAAAACTGTTTTTT.

This chain links TRBV10-3 with TRBJ1-1; TRBD1 might be the D (6 bases). Deletions cut 6 bases from V and 8 bases from J, with 19 bases between. The CDR3 is 14 amino acids. CDR1 is ENHRY, CDR2 SYGVKD, per germline. CDR3 DNA sequence: TGTGCCATCAGAGCCGGGACATCGTCGGGAGAAGCTTTCTTT. Its protein is CAIRAGTSSGEAFF.

In this sample, this clone is large. The chain is built from TRBV23-1 and TRBJ2-7; 8 bases align to TRBD1. TRBV23-1 is designated an ORF whose function remains uncertain. CDR3 length equals 13 residues. The J segment lost 4 bases and the V segment lost 10 bases, leaving 9 bases of the junction unmatched. The CDR3 protein is CATETGASYEQYF. The CDR3 DNA is TGCGCCACTGAGACAGGGGCGTCTTACGAGCAGTACTTC.

The CDR3 loop reads CSAERDQTGELFF. CDR3 nucleotides: TGCAGCGCCGAGAGAGACCAAACCGGGGAGCTGTTTTTT. The chain combines TRBV29-1 with TRBJ2-2; D not resolved. From germline, CDR1 is SQVTM and CDR2 ANQGSEA. This CDR3 contains 13 residues. V was clipped by 7 bases and J by 5 bases, with 14 bases between them.

The V and J genes are TRBV28 and TRBJ1-5; 7 bases line up with TRBD1. Germline CDR1 reads MDHEN; CDR2 reads SYDVKM. There are 14 residues in the CDR3. The J segment lost 7 bases and the V segment lost 7 bases, leaving 10 bases of the junction unmatched. As DNA, the CDR3 is TGTGCCAGCACCACAACAGGGGTCCAACAGCCCCAGCATTTT. Amino acid sequence: CASTTTGVQQPQHF.

This chain connects TRBV2 to TRBJ2-7, with TRBD2 matching over 8 bases. V was pared by 10 bases and J by 3 bases, with 11 bases of the junction left unmatched. The CDR3 runs to 14 residues. The germline gives CDR1 SNHLY, CDR2 FYNNEI. CDR3 nucleotide sequence: TGTGCCATCAAACTAGCGGATGGGGTCTACGAGCAGTACTTC. Its translation: CAIKLADGVYEQYF.

The chain has TRBV20-1 and TRBJ2-1; maybe TRBD2 (6 bases). The V end lost 3 bases, the J end lost 8 bases, and 8 bases lay between the germline ends. The CDR3 loop spans 11 amino acids. Germline V lookup: CDR1 DFQATT, CDR2 SNEGSKA (reference sequence). CDR3 bases: TGCAGTGCTAGGGGGGGATATGAGCAGTTCTTC. This codes for CSARGGYEQFF.

Turning to this clone: Other DNA sequences from this sample encode an identical CDR3 as well. The chain is built from TRBV20-1 and TRBJ2-5; D is unclear. The V end was cut by 6 bases, the J end by 5 bases, with 10 bases between. In germline, CDR1 is DFQATT, CDR2 SNEGSKA (reference sequence). This CDR3 comprises 11 residues. CDR3 DNA sequence: TGCAGTGCCCCCATACGGGAGACCCAGTACTTC. It encodes CSAPIRETQYF.

This chain links TRBV30 with TRBJ1-1; D call uncertain. The ends were cut back, 5 bases at V and 1 base at J, with 11 bases in the middle. The CDR3 runs 13 residues. Germline V CDR1 and CDR2: GTSNPN, SVGIG (reference sequence). The CDR3 nucleotides are TGTGCCTGGCAAAAAACAGAGAACACTGAAGCTTTCTTT. As protein: CAWQKTENTEAFF.

The chain uses TRBV7-2 and TRBJ2-3, with D unresolved. The V gene lost 1 base and the J gene lost 2 bases, with 4 bases spanning the gap. The CDR3 is 13 amino acids. Germline CDR1 and CDR2: SGHTA and FQGNSA. CDR3 DNA: TGTGCCAGCAGCTTAGGACTCACAGATACGCAGTATTTT. It codes for CASSLGLTDTQYF.

V gene TRBV30 combines with J gene TRBJ2-7; 7 nucleotides align to TRBD2. The CDR3 has 12 amino acids. The V gene end was trimmed by 2 bases and the J gene end by 9 bases; junction bases not matched to a gene: 7. The germline gives CDR1 GTSNPN, CDR2 SVGIG (reference sequence). The CDR3 protein is CAWSHSSGWQYF. The CDR3, as DNA: TGTGCCTGGAGTCATTCTAGCGGTTGGCAGTACTTC.

The V gene is TRBV30, the J gene TRBJ1-4; 7 bases are a match to TRBD1. Trimming took 1 base from V and 4 from J; bases not matched to a gene: 9. From germline, CDR1 is GTSNPN and CDR2 SVGIG (reference sequence). The CDR3 runs to 16 residues. The CDR3 region has the DNA TGTGCCTGGAGTGCTAAGCCGGGACAGAGTAATGAAAAACTGTTTTTT. Its protein product is CAWSAKPGQSNEKLFF.

In regard to this clone: One end of the junction varies from germline; a read error may be responsible. This chain joins TRBV7-9 and TRBJ1-1; tentatively, D is TRBD1 (6 bases). The germline V gene has CDR1 SEHNR and CDR2 FQNEAQ (reference sequence). This CDR3 is built from 13 residues. CDR3: CASSQRGDPEALF. The CDR3 nucleotides are TGTGCCAGCAGCCAGAGGGGGGACCCTGAAGCGCTCTTT.

This chain connects TRBV5-1 to TRBJ2-1, with TRBD2 as a possible D gene (7 bases). Germline V gene data show CDR1 as SGHRS and CDR2 as YFSETQ. The CDR3 spans 13 residues. V was shortened by 2 bases and J by 8 bases, with 11 bases between the two germline ends. The CDR3 sequence is CASSFGGGDEQFF. DNA of the CDR3: TGCGCCAGCAGCTTTGGGGGGGGCGATGAGCAGTTCTTC.